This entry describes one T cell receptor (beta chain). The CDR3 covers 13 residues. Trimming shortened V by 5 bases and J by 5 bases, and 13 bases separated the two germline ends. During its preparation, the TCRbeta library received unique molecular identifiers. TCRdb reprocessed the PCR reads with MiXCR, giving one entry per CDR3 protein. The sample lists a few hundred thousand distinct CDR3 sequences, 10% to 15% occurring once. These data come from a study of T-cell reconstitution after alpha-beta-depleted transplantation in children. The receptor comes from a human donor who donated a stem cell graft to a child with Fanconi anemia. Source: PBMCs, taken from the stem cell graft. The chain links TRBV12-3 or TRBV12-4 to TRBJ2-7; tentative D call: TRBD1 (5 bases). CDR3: CASSPRDLDEQYF. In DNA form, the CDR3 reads TGTGCCAGCAGTCCCAGGGATCTCGACGAGCAGTACTTC.